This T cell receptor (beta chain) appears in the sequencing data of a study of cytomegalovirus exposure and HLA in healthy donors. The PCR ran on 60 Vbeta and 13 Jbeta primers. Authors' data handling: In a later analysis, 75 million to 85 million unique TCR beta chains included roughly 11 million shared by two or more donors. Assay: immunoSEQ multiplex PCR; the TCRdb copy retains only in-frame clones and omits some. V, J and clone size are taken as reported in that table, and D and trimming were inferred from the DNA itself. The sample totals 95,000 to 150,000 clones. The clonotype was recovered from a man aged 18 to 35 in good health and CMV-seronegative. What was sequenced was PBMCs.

The CDR3 DNA reads as TGTGCCAGCACGTCTAGCTCCTACAATGAGCAGTTCTTC. Protein product: CASTSSSYNEQFF. The chain couples TRBV5-4 to TRBJ2-1; D not certain. The CDR3 is 13 residues long. V was pared by 6 bases and J by 0 bases, with 7 bases between. Germline CDR1 reads SGHNT; CDR2 reads YYREEE (reference sequence).